This T cell receptor beta chain appears in the sequencing data of a study of blood T cell repertoires in COVID-19. The overall study: Donors in the United States, Italy and Spain gave samples during acute or convalescent COVID-19.

This CDR3 spans 14 amino acids. Germline V gene lookup returns CDR1 LNHDA and CDR2 SQIVND (reference sequence). The junction had 1 base not matched to a gene; V was cut back by 5 bases and J by 2 bases. In the source study's methods: Estimates of nucleated cell counts were drawn from the amplification of reference gene primers. The data were produced by immunoSEQ multiplex PCR, yet TCRdb's version contains in-frame clones alone and is incomplete. Clonal size and the V and J genes are those of that table, whereas D and trimming came from the DNA. The data hold about 69,000 clones, with 85% to 90% observed a single time.

The chain links TRBV19 to TRBJ2-7; 12 positions match TRBD2. This TCR was sampled from a man older than 75 with acute or convalescent COVID-19. The sample taken for sequencing was peripheral blood. CDR3 amino acids: CASSLAGGPYEQYF. Written as DNA, the CDR3 is TGTGCCAGTAGTCTAGCGGGAGGGCCCTACGAGCAGTACTTC.